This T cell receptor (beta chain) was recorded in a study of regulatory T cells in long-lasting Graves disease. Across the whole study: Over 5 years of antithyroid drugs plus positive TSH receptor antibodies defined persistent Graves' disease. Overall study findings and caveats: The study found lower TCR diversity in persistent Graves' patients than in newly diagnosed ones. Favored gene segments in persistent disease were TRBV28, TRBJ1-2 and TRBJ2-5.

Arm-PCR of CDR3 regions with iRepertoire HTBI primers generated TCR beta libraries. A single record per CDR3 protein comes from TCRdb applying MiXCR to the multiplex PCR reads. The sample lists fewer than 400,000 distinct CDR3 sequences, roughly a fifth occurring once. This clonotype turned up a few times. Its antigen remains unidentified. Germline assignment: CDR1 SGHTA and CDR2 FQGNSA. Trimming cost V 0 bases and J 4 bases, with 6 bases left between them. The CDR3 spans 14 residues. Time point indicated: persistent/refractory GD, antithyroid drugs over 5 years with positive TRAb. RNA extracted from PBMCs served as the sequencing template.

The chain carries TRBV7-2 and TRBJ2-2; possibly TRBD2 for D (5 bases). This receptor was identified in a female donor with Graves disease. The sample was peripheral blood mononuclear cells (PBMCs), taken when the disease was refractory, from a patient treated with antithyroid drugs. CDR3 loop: CASSLAEGTGELFF. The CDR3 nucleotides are TGTGCCAGCAGCTTAGCAGAGGGCACCGGGGAGCTGTTTTTT.